This TCR beta chain was recovered during a study of blood T cell repertoires in COVID-19. Study details: Italy, Spain and the United States were the sources of the convalescent and acute COVID-19 samples. In each case, the material was cDNA or gDNA derived from T cells, B-cell-depleted T cells, or PBMCs.

CDR3 length equals 14 residues. V dropped 10 bases and J dropped 2; count of bases not matched to a gene: 11. CDR1 and CDR2 from the germline V gene are MDHEN and SYDVKM. Per the original methods: Reference gene primer amplification gave estimated nucleated cell counts. TCRdb's copy holds only in-frame clones and misses some; the assay was immunoSEQ multiplex PCR. V, J and clone size reflect that table, while D and trimming were determined from the DNA. This table holds about 67,000 clones, over 80% found once. The chain combines TRBV28 with TRBJ2-7; 7 nucleotides agree with TRBD1. The TCR comes from a man in his forties or fifties with active COVID-19. Sequencing used peripheral blood. The CDR3 loop reads CATLHRDSTYEQYF. The CDR3 DNA reads as TGTGCCACTCTTCACCGGGACAGCACCTACGAGCAGTACTTC.